These 11 T cell receptor beta chains were sequenced from one sample in a study of OX40 agonist ivuxolimab in advanced cancers. TCRdb keeps only in-frame clones here, not all; method: immunoSEQ multiplex PCR. There are some 58,000 clones in the sample; roughly nine tenths occur only once, and approximately 0.8% lies in the top ten. The source was CD4+ or CD8+ T cells sorted from blood, collected in a trial of the OX40 agonist ivuxolimab. Every receptor here comes from an adult with an advanced solid tumor such as melanoma, head and neck, liver or kidney cancer.

This chain links TRBV5-4 with TRBJ2-6, with a tentative D call TRBD1 (7 bases). In germline, CDR1 is SGHNT, CDR2 YYREEE (reference sequence). V was pared by 3 bases and J by 2 bases, with 18 bases between. The CDR3 consists of 18 residues. The CDR3 nucleotides read TGTGCCAGCAGCTCAGCTAGCGAGGGGGCCACTGGGGCCAACGTCCTGACTTTC. Protein product: CASSSASEGATGANVLTF.

The chain carries TRBV12-5 and TRBJ2-7; the match to TRBD2 covers 8 bases. CDR1 and CDR2 (germline): LGHNT, FRNRAP. J was trimmed by 7 bases and V by 7 bases; bases with no gene match: 12. The CDR3 is made up of 14 amino acids. The CDR3 DNA reads as TGTGCTAGTGCTATAAGCGGGAGCACGGGGGAGCAGTACTTC. Its translation: CASAISGSTGEQYF. Supplemented by reference TRBV12-5 and TRBJ2-7, the full variable domain reads DARVTQTPRHKVTEMGQEVTMRCQPILGHNTVFWYRQTMMQGLELLAYFRNRAPLDDSGMPKDRFSAEMPDATLATLKIQPSEPRDSAVYFCASAISGSTGEQYFGPGTRLTVT.

The chain uses TRBV5-1 and TRBJ1-4; D call uncertain. From germline, CDR1 is SGHRS and CDR2 YFSETQ. The CDR3 is 15 residues long. Trimming removed 5 bases from V and 3 bases from J, with 14 bases in between. CDR3 in amino acids: CASSLVFSANEKLFF. For the CDR3, the DNA is TGCGCCAGCAGTCTGGTGTTTTCGGCTAATGAAAAACTGTTTTTT.

The chain links TRBV2 to TRBJ2-5; D is perhaps TRBD2 (6 bases). V gave up 4 bases and J gave up 5 bases, with 11 bases separating them. The CDR3 has 13 residues. Germline assignment: CDR1 SNHLY and CDR2 FYNNEI. The CDR3 region has the DNA TGTGCCAGCAGTGCAGGACGGGGGGAGACCCAGTACTTC. It translates to CASSAGRGETQYF.

The rearrangement links TRBV9 to TRBJ1-5; D is possibly TRBD1 (5 bases). Germline V gene lookup returns CDR1 SGDLS and CDR2 YYNGEE. V shed 0 bases and J shed 9 bases, with 13 bases lying between them. The CDR3 contains 14 residues. The CDR3 DNA is TGTGCCAGCAGCGTAGGGGACGTGAACCGGCCCCAGCATTTT. The encoded protein is CASSVGDVNRPQHF.

This clone was detected a few times. The chain employs TRBV2 and TRBJ1-6; 7 bases align to TRBD1. The CDR3 runs 18 residues. The V gene end was trimmed by 4 bases and the J gene end by 0 bases; junction bases not matched to a gene: 9. In germline, CDR1 is SNHLY, CDR2 FYNNEI. CDR3 sequence (DNA): TGTGCCAGCAGTGCAGTCGGGACAGCTAGCTCCTATAATTCACCCCTCCACTTT. Protein product: CASSAVGTASSYNSPLHF. The whole variable domain, remainder taken from reference TRBV2 and TRBJ1-6, is EPEVTQTPSHQVTQMGQEVILRCVPISNHLYFYWYRQILGQKVEFLVSFYNNEISEKSEIFDDQFSVERPDGSNFTLKIRSTKLEDSAMYFCASSAVGTASSYNSPLHFGNGTRLTVT.

This chain's CDR3 is CASSPGTSENNEQFF. CDR3 nucleotide sequence: TGTGCCAGCAGCCCCGGGACCTCGGAGAACAATGAGCAGTTCTTC. The chain uses TRBV11-3 and TRBJ2-1; D is tentatively TRBD1 or TRBD2 (5 bases each). The CDR3 runs to 15 residues. V was trimmed by 5 bases and J by 5 bases, leaving 16 bases between them. Germline V gives CDR1 SGHNT, CDR2 YENEEA.

J is TRBJ2-3 and V is TRBV19; tentatively, D is TRBD1 (6 bases). The germline V gene encodes CDR1 LNHDA and CDR2 SQIVND (reference sequence). The V and J ends lost 5 bases and 2 bases respectively, with 14 bases between them. This CDR3 has 15 residues. The DNA for the CDR3 is TGTGCCAGTAGTTTCCGGGACACTGACACAGATACGCAGTATTTT. Translated, it gives CASSFRDTDTDTQYF.

The rearrangement joins TRBV5-1 to TRBJ2-5, with a weak D call TRBD2 (6 bases). V gave up 0 bases and J gave up 5 bases, with 8 bases separating them. The CDR3 length is 13 residues. CDR1 SGHRS and CDR2 YFSETQ come from the germline V gene. The CDR3 nucleotides are TGCGCCAGCAGCTTGGGGGCGGGGGAGACCCAGTACTTC. Translation: CASSLGAGETQYF. Supplemented by reference TRBV5-1 and TRBJ2-5, the full variable domain reads KAGVTQTPRYLIKTRGQQVTLSCSPISGHRSVSWYQQTPGQGLQFLFEYFSETQRNKGNFPGRFSGRQFSNSRSEMNVSTLELGDSALYLCASSLGAGETQYFGPGTRLLVL.

This rearrangement joins TRBV30 to TRBJ1-2; D unclear. The CDR3 consists of 13 residues. The germline V gene has CDR1 GTSNPN and CDR2 SVGIG (reference sequence). Trimming removed 2 bases at V and 2 bases at J, with 9 bases between. CDR3 in DNA: TGTGCCTGGAGTCAGGATTTCAACTATGGCTACACCTTC. Encoded protein: CAWSQDFNYGYTF. The variable domain in full, with the rest retrieved from reference TRBV30 and TRBJ1-2, is SQTIHQWPATLVQPVGSPLSLECTVEGTSNPNLYWYRQAAGRGLQLLFYSVGIGQISSEVPQNLSASRPQDRQFILSSKKLLLSDSGFYLCAWSQDFNYGYTFGSGTRLTVV.

The rearrangement links TRBV27 to TRBJ1-1; tentatively, D is TRBD1 (5 bases). The CDR3 is 13 amino acids. Germline V lookup: CDR1 MNHEY, CDR2 SMNVEV (reference sequence). Deletions cut 1 base from V and 6 bases from J, with 9 bases between. The CDR3 spells CASSLWVRAEAFF. In nucleotides, the CDR3 is TGTGCCAGCAGTTTATGGGTCAGGGCTGAAGCTTTCTTT.